A selection of T cell receptor beta chains follows, all from one sample in a study of control samples from healthy donors and cancer patients. Data came from immunoSEQ multiplex PCR; TCRdb stores just in-frame clones and leaves some out. The data contain approximately 140,000 clones, 88% of them singletons. Sequencing used blood. The receptors stem from a woman aged 25 to 39 in good health. CDR3s include the opening cysteine and the closing phenylalanine or tryptophan. The size entry is marked missing in some rows and otherwise reads once, few, many or a size class.

j_call clone_size v_call cdr3_aa
TRBJ2-2 NA TRBV6-6 CASSYGGNGIGELFF
TRBJ2-1 NA TRBV18 CASTKAGADYNEQFF
TRBJ1-5 NA TRBV30 CAWSDRGSNQPQHF
TRBJ1-5 NA TRBV5-6 CASSQGTDQPQHF
TRBJ2-7 NA TRBV28 CASRSSSGRAFLEQYF
TRBJ2-7 NA TRBV29-1 CSVLDRGPNEQYF
TRBJ2-7 NA TRBV4-2 CASSLQGDRYEQYF
TRBJ1-5 few TRBV21-1 CARLQPQHF
TRBJ1-2 NA TRBV30 CAWTPGRNYGYTF
TRBJ1-2 NA TRBV7-2 CASSQGGNTYGYTF
TRBJ2-3 NA TRBV27 CAPARGWVAGVSSDTQYF
TRBJ1-1 NA TRBV7-6 CASRANRGHEAFF
TRBJ2-3 NA TRBV11-2 CASSLVASGSTDTQYF
TRBJ1-2 NA TRBV9 CASSVGGGQKDGYTF
TRBJ2-7 NA TRBV30 CAWEWAASGTREQYF
TRBJ2-7 NA TRBV6-5 CASRGTGYNEQYF
TRBJ2-1 NA TRBV3-1/TRBV3-2 CASSAQRLAGQFF
TRBJ1-1 NA TRBV5-1 CASSLIPGQGYTEAFF
TRBJ2-2 once TRBV30 CAWTTGLGELFF
TRBJ2-7 NA TRBV7-8 CASSPPGGSRRGQYF
TRBJ1-6 NA TRBV11-3 CASNPTGDSPLHF
TRBJ2-2 NA TRBV12-3/TRBV12-4 CASSVRVPGELFF
TRBJ1-2 NA TRBV19 CASSDEVYGYTF
TRBJ1-2 NA TRBV2 CASSVGPNYGYTF
TRBJ1-5 NA TRBV3-1/TRBV3-2 CASSHGSDNQPQHF
TRBJ2-2 NA TRBV7-7 CASSRQGASTGELFF
TRBJ1-5 few TRBV14 CASSHRGFGNQPQHF
TRBJ2-3 NA TRBV6-5 CASSWADTQYF
TRBJ2-2 NA TRBV7-8 CASSSQMGQFTGELFF
TRBJ2-2 NA TRBV3-1/TRBV3-2 CASSPHRGWNTGELFF
TRBJ1-4 NA TRBV27 CASSFIRPGNEKLFF
TRBJ1-1 few TRBV30 CAWSVQPGTEAFF
TRBJ1-2 NA TRBV21-1 CASNMVAKPNYGYTF